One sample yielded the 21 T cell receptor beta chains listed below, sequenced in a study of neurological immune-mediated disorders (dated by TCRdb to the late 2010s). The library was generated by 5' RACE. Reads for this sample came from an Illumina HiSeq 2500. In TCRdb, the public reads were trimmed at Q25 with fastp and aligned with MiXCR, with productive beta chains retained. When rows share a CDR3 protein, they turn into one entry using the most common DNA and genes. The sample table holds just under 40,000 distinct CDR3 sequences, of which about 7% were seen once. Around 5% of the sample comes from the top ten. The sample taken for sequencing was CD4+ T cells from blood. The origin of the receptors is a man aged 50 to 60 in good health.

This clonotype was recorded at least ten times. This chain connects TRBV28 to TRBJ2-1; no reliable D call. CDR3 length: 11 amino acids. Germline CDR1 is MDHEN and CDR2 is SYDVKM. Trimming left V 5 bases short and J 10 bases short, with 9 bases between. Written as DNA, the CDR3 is TGTGCCAGCAGTCCGAGACGCGAGCAGTTCTTC. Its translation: CASSPRREQFF.

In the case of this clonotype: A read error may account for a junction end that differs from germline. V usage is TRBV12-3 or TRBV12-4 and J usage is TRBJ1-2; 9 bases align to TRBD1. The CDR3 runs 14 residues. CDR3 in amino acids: CASSLGQGGGGYTF. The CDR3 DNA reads TGTGCCAGCAGTTTGGGACAGGGTGGGGGTGGCTATACCTTC.

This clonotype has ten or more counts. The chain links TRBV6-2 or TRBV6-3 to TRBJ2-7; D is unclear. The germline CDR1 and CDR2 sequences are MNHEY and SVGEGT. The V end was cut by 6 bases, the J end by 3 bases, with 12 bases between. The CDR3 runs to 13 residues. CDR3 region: CASSHLRGYEQYF. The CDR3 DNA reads TGTGCCAGCAGCCACCTTAGAGGCTACGAGCAGTACTTC.

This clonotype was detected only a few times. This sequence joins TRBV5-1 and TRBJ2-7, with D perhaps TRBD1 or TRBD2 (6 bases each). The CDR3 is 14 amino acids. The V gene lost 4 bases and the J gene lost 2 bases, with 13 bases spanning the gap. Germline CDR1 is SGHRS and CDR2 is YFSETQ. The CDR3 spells CASSGGGLTYEQYF. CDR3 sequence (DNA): TGCGCCAGCAGCGGAGGGGGGTTGACCTACGAGCAGTACTTC.

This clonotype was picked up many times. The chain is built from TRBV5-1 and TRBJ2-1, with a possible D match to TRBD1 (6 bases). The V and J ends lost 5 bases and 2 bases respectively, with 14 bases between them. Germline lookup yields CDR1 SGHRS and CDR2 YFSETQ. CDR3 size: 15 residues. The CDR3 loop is CASSLLQGTYNEQFF. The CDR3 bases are TGCGCCAGCAGTTTGCTGCAGGGGACCTACAATGAGCAGTTCTTC.

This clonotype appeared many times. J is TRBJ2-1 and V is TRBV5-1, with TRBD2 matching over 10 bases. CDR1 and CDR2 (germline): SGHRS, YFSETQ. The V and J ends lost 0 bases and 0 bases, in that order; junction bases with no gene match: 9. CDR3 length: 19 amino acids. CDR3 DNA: TGCGCCAGCAGCTTGGCCGGGTCACTAGCGGGAAGCTCCTACAATGAGCAGTTCTTC. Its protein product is CASSLAGSLAGSSYNEQFF. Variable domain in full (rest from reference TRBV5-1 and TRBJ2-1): KAGVTQTPRYLIKTRGQQVTLSCSPISGHRSVSWYQQTPGQGLQFLFEYFSETQRNKGNFPGRFSGRQFSNSRSEMNVSTLELGDSALYLCASSLAGSLAGSSYNEQFFGPGTRLTVL.

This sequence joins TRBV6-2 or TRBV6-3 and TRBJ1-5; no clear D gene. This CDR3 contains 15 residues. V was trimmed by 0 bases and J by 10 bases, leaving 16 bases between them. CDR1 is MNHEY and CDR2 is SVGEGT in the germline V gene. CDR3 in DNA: TGTGCCAGCAGTTACTCCATGACCCTGGATGGACCCCAGCATTTT. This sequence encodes CASSYSMTLDGPQHF.

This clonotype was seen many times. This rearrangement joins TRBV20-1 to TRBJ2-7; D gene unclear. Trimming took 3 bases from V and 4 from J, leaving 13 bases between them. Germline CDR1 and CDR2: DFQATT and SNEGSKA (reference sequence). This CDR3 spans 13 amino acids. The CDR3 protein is CSASLGRAYEQYF. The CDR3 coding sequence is TGCAGTGCTAGTCTGGGTAGAGCATACGAGCAGTACTTC.

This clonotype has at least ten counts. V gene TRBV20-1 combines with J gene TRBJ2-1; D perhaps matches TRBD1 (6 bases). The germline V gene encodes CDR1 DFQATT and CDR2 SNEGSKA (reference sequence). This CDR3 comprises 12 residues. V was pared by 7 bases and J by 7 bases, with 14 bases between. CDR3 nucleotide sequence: TGCAGTGGTTCGGACAGATTGAATGAGCAGTTCTTC. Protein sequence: CSGSDRLNEQFF.

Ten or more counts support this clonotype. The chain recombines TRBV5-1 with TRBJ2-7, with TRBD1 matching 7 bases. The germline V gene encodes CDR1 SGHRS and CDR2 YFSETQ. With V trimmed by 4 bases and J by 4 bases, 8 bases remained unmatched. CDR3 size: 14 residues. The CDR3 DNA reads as TGCGCCAGCAGCCCACGACAGGGACCGTACGAGCAGTACTTC. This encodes CASSPRQGPYEQYF.

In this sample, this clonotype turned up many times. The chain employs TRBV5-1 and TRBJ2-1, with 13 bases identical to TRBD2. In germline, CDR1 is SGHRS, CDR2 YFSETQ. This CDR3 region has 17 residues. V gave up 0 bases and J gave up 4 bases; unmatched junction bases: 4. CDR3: CASSLAGTSGVYNEQFF. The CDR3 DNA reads TGCGCCAGCAGCTTGGCCGGGACTAGCGGGGTATACAATGAGCAGTTCTTC.

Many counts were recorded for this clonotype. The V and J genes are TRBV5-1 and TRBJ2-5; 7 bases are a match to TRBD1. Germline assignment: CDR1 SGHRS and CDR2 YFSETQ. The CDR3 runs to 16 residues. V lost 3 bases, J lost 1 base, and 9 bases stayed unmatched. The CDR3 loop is CASSYGGRGFQETQYF. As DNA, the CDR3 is TGCGCCAGCAGCTACGGCGGCAGGGGGTTCCAAGAGACCCAGTACTTC.

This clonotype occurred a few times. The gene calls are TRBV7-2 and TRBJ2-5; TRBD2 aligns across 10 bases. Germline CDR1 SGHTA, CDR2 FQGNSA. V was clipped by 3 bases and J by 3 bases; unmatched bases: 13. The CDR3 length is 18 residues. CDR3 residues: CASSFALAGEGLEETQYF. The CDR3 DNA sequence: TGTGCCAGCAGCTTCGCTCTAGCGGGGGAGGGCCTCGAAGAGACCCAGTACTTC.

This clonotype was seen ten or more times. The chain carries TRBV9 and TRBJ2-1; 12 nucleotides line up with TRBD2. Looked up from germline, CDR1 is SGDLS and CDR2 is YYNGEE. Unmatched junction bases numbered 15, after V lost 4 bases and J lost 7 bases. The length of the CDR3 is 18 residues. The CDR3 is CASSLRLAGDRFWNEQFF. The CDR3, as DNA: TGTGCCAGCAGCCTCCGACTAGCGGGAGACCGGTTTTGGAATGAGCAGTTCTTC.

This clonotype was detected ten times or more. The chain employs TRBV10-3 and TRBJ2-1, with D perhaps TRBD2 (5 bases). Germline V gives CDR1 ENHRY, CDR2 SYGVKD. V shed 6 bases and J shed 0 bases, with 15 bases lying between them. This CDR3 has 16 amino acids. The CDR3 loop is CAISDFGESSYNEQFF. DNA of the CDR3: TGTGCCATCAGCGACTTCGGGGAGAGCTCCTACAATGAGCAGTTCTTC.

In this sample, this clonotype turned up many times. CDR3 amino acids: CASKRGGFEDTEAFF. In nucleotides, the CDR3 is TGTGCCAGCAAGAGGGGAGGGTTCGAGGACACTGAAGCTTTCTTT. The rearrangement joins TRBV5-5 to TRBJ1-1; TRBD1 is a possible D gene (5 bases). The CDR3 covers 15 residues. Per the germline V gene, CDR1 is SGHKS and CDR2 is YYEKEE (reference sequence). Trimming removed 6 bases at V and 3 bases at J, with 18 bases between.

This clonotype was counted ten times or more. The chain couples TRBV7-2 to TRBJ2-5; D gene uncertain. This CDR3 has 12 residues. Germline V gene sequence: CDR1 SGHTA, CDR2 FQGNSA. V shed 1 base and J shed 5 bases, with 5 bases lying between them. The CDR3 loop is CASSLGAETQYF. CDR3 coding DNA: TGTGCCAGCAGCTTAGGGGCTGAGACCCAGTACTTC.

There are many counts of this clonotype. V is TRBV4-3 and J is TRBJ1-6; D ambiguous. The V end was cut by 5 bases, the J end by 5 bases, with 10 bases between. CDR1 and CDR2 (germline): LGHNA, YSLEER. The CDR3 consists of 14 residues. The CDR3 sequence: CASSSPGDNSPLHF. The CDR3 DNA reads TGCGCCAGCAGCAGTCCGGGAGATAATTCACCCCTCCACTTT.

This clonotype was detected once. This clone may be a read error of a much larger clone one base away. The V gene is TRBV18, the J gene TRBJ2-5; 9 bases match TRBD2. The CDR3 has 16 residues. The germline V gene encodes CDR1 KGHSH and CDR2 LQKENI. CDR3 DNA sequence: TGTGTCAGCTCCCCTGCCTCTCTAGCGGGACGAGAGACCCAGTACTTC. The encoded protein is CVSSPASLAGRETQYF.

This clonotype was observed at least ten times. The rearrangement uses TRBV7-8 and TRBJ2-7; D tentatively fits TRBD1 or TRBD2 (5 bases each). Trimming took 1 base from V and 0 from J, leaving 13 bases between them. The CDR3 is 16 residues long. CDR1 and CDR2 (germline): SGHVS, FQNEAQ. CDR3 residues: CASSLGPSRDSYEQYF. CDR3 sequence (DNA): TGTGCCAGCAGCTTAGGGCCTAGCAGGGACTCCTACGAGCAGTACTTC.

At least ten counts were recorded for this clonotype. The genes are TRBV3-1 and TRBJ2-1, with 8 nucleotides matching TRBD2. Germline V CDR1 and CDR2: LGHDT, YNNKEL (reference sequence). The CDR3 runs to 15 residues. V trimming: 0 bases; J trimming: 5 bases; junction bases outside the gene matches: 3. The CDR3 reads CASSQDTSGNNEQFF. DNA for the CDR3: TGTGCCAGCAGCCAAGATACTAGCGGAAACAATGAGCAGTTCTTC.